This is a list of T cell receptor beta chains from one sample in a study of post-analysis software for immune sequencing data. A single record per CDR3 protein comes from TCRdb applying MiXCR to the PCR reads. The table has roughly 600,000 distinct CDR3 sequences, 44% seen once; the top ten hold 1.5% to 2%. Sequencing was performed on blood. The receptors here all came from a girl under 18 with multiple sclerosis. CDR3s include the opening cysteine and the closing phenylalanine or tryptophan. Fields, in order: J gene, D gene, clone size, V gene, CDR3 DNA, CDR3 protein. D genes are given only for firm matches. Size is omitted from some rows. Given values are once, few, many or a class for expanded clones.

TRBJ2-7,TRBD2,NA,TRBV4-2,TGTGCCAGCAGCCAACAACGGACTAGCGGGGGGACCTACGAGCAGTACTTC,CASSQQRTSGGTYEQYF
TRBJ2-3,TRBD1,NA,TRBV29-1,TGCAGCGGCGCGGGACAGGGGGCCGGGGTTACAGATACGCAGTATTTT,CSGAGQGAGVTDTQYF
TRBJ2-1,TRBD2,NA,TRBV12-3/TRBV12-4,TGTGCCAGCTCCTGGGCAAGCGGGGGACAAAATGAGCAGTTCTTC,CASSWASGGQNEQFF
TRBJ2-6,NA,once,TRBV10-3,TGTGCCATCAGTGGAGACGCGTCGTCTGGGGCCAACGTCCTGACTTTC,CAISGDASSGANVLTF
TRBJ1-1,NA,few,TRBV5-1,TGCGCCAGCAGCCGGGGGGTCGGCACTGAAGCTTTCTTT,CASSRGVGTEAFF
TRBJ1-6,NA,NA,TRBV7-9,TGTGCCAGCAGCTCTACAGGGTTGGATTCACCCCTCCACTTT,CASSSTGLDSPLHF
TRBJ2-1,TRBD1,NA,TRBV10-3,TGTGCCATCAGCCCAGGCACGGGACAGGATCTGCCTGAGCAGTTCTTC,CAISPGTGQDLPEQFF
TRBJ2-1,TRBD1,few,TRBV12-3/TRBV12-4,TGTGCCAGCAGTTTCTCCGGGACAGGGGGCTACAATGAGCAGTTCTTC,CASSFSGTGGYNEQFF
TRBJ1-2,NA,NA,TRBV5-6,TGTGCCAGCAGCTTGGACATACGCAGCCCGGGGAGCGGCTACACCTTC,CASSLDIRSPGSGYTF
TRBJ2-3,NA,few,TRBV9,TGTGCCAGCAGCGTAGTGGGAGCTAGCACAGATACGCAGTATTTT,CASSVVGASTDTQYF
TRBJ2-3,NA,NA,TRBV6-5,TGTGCCAGCAGCGGGGTCCCCACAGATACGCAGTATTTT,CASSGVPTDTQYF
TRBJ1-4,NA,NA,TRBV5-1,TGCGCCAGCAGCGGGGATACAGGAAAAGCAGGGGAAAAACTGTTTTTT,CASSGDTGKAGEKLFF
TRBJ2-5,NA,NA,TRBV7-2,TGTGCCAGCAGCTTATTTTCCGGGGGCCAAGAGACCCAGTACTTC,CASSLFSGGQETQYF
TRBJ2-5,TRBD2,NA,TRBV11-2,TGTGCCAGCAGCCGGACTAGCGGGGGGCTCGTCCAAGAGACCCAGTACTTC,CASSRTSGGLVQETQYF
TRBJ1-5,TRBD1,NA,TRBV3-1,TGTGCCAGCACCCTACGCACAGGGGCCAATCAGCCCCAGCATTTT,CASTLRTGANQPQHF
TRBJ2-3,TRBD2,NA,TRBV7-6,TGTGCCAGCAGCTTAGCGGCGGGAGGGCCGAGCACAGATACGCAGTATTTT,CASSLAAGGPSTDTQYF
TRBJ2-5,NA,NA,TRBV4-2,TGTGCCAGCAGCCAACCGGTGGACGGGGAGCAGCAGTACTTC,CASSQPVDGEQQYF
TRBJ2-3,NA,NA,TRBV20-1,TGCAGTGCTCCGGTACTCACAGATACGCAGTATTTT,CSAPVLTDTQYF
TRBJ2-6,NA,NA,TRBV7-8,TGTGCCAGCAGCTTAGCGTTCCAGGCCAGGAGGGCCAACGTCCTGACTTTC,CASSLAFQARRANVLTF
TRBJ2-5,NA,NA,TRBV5-1,TGCGCCAGCAGCTTGATCCCGAGTAATGGGGAGACCCAGTACTTC,CASSLIPSNGETQYF
TRBJ2-1,TRBD2,NA,TRBV5-1,TGCGCCAGCAGCCCCCGGTCTGGTAGCGGGGGCTATGAGCAGTTCTTC,CASSPRSGSGGYEQFF
TRBJ2-1,NA,NA,TRBV29-1,TGCAGCGTTGAGGCTAGACTTCTCGAACGGAATGAGCAGTTCTTC,CSVEARLLERNEQFF
TRBJ2-2,TRBD2,NA,TRBV20-1,TGCAGTGCTAGCGGCGGGGGTAACACCGGGGAGCTGTTTTTT,CSASGGGNTGELFF
TRBJ2-1,NA,few,TRBV5-1,TGCGCCAGCCAAGGACCTCCCGTGAATGAGCAGTTCTTC,CASQGPPVNEQFF
TRBJ2-2,NA,NA,TRBV27,TGTGCCAGCAGATCATACAACACCGGGGAGCTGTTTTTT,CASRSYNTGELFF
TRBJ2-1,NA,few,TRBV11-3,TGTGCCAGCAGCTCCCGGGACCGAGTCTACAATGAGCAGTTCTTC,CASSSRDRVYNEQFF
TRBJ2-7,NA,few,TRBV7-2,TGTGCCAGCAGCTTTACTCCAGGGGGGCCCTACGAGCAGTACTTC,CASSFTPGGPYEQYF
TRBJ2-3,TRBD1,NA,TRBV7-2,TGTGCCAGCAGCGTGTCCGGGACAGGGGGCACAGATACGCAGTATTTT,CASSVSGTGGTDTQYF
TRBJ2-1,TRBD1,few,TRBV5-1,TGCGCCAGCAGCCTAGGACAGGGCGATCCCCGCGTGAATGAGCAGTTCTTC,CASSLGQGDPRVNEQFF
TRBJ2-7,NA,few,TRBV10-3,TGTGCCATCAGTGAGTCGGACCGGAACGAGCAGTACTTC,CAISESDRNEQYF
TRBJ2-3,NA,NA,TRBV27,TGTGCCAGCAGCCCTTATGGGGATCATACGCAGTATTTT,CASSPYGDHTQYF
TRBJ2-1,TRBD1,few,TRBV10-3,TGTGCCATCAGTGAGTCGGGACAGGGTCGCTACAATGAGCAGTTCTTC,CAISESGQGRYNEQFF
TRBJ2-3,NA,few,TRBV6-5,TGTGCCAGCAGCCGGTGGGGTTCAGATACGCAGTATTTT,CASSRWGSDTQYF
TRBJ1-6,NA,few,TRBV12-3/TRBV12-4,TGTGCCAGCAGTTTCGGCTCAGGCTATAATTCACCCCTCCACTTT,CASSFGSGYNSPLHF
TRBJ1-2,NA,NA,TRBV9,TGTGCCAGCAGCAAACAGGAGGATGGCTACACCTTC,CASSKQEDGYTF
TRBJ2-3,NA,few,TRBV7-2,TGTGCCAGCAGCAACGCCATCCGGGCCACAGATACGCAGTATTTT,CASSNAIRATDTQYF
TRBJ2-5,TRBD1,NA,TRBV29-1,TGCAGCGTCGGGACAGAGGGGACCCAGTACTTC,CSVGTEGTQYF
TRBJ1-5,TRBD1,NA,TRBV12-3/TRBV12-4,TGTGCCAGCAGGCCGGGACAGGGCAATCAGCCCCAGCATTTT,CASRPGQGNQPQHF
TRBJ2-7,NA,few,TRBV7-2,TGTGCCAGCAGCTTAGCTAGCGTGCCCTACGAGCAGTACTTC,CASSLASVPYEQYF
TRBJ2-1,NA,few,TRBV28,TGTGCCGGCAGGGCGGGGCTTCGACCCTACAATGAGCAGTTCTTC,CAGRAGLRPYNEQFF
TRBJ1-4,TRBD1,few,TRBV4-1,TGCGCCAGCAGCTTCGTCGGTCAGGGGGATGAAAAACTGTTTTTT,CASSFVGQGDEKLFF
TRBJ2-5,TRBD2,many,TRBV20-1,TGCAGTGCTAGATCCCTGGGACTAGCGGGTAGCCAAGAGACCCAGTACTTC,CSARSLGLAGSQETQYF